This T cell receptor (beta chain) was obtained from a study of control samples from healthy donors and cancer patients. This CDR3 contains 12 residues. Trimming took 5 bases from V and 12 from J, leaving 14 bases between them. Some clones are missing from TCRdb's copy, which holds only in-frame ones; the method was immunoSEQ multiplex PCR. The sample gives approximately 220,000 clones, just under 95% of which show up once; 1.5% is in the top ten. The sample taken for sequencing was blood. The chain links TRBV12-3 or TRBV12-4 to TRBJ1-5, with D tentatively TRBD1 (5 bases). The TCR originated in a man between 50 and 59 years old in good health. The CDR3 loop is CASSVRVGGQHF. The DNA for the CDR3 is TGTGCCAGCAGTGTCAGGGTGGGGGGCCAGCATTTT.